These T cell receptor beta chains were read from a single sample in a study of regulatory T cells in long-lasting Graves disease. One entry per CDR3 protein, called by TCRdb with MiXCR from the multiplex PCR reads. The repertoire includes around 450,000 distinct CDR3 sequences, under 25% of them detected once, and about 7% sits in the top ten. The sample was peripheral blood mononuclear cells (PBMCs), taken when the disease was refractory, from a patient treated with antithyroid drugs. All receptors derive from a female donor with Graves disease. The CDR3 runs from the conserved cysteine through the conserved F or W. The D gene is left open where the match is weak. A clone size is listed for some rows: how often the clone was seen (once, few, many), or a class if it is expanded.

clone_size: .
v_call: TRBV12-3/TRBV12-4
d_call: .
j_call: TRBJ1-1
cdr3_aa: CASSRESNTEAFF
cdr3_nt: TGTGCCAGCAGCAGAGAATCGAACACTGAAGCTTTCTTT

clone_size: many
v_call: TRBV11-2
d_call: .
j_call: TRBJ1-1
cdr3_aa: CASSLMITTGTEAFF
cdr3_nt: TGTGCCAGCAGCTTAATGATCACCACGGGCACTGAAGCTTTCTTT

clone_size: .
v_call: TRBV4-2
d_call: .
j_call: TRBJ1-2
cdr3_aa: CASSASGEWRYTF
cdr3_nt: TGTGCCAGCAGCGCCAGCGGTGAATGGCGGTACACCTTC

clone_size: few
v_call: TRBV29-1
d_call: TRBD1
j_call: TRBJ1-1
cdr3_aa: CSSNRGTEAFF
cdr3_nt: TGCAGCTCAAACAGGGGAACTGAAGCTTTCTTT

clone_size: .
v_call: TRBV5-1
d_call: .
j_call: TRBJ2-4
cdr3_aa: CASRSGLVTGDIQYF
cdr3_nt: TGCGCCAGCCGCTCGGGACTAGTCACAGGGGACATTCAGTACTTC

clone_size: .
v_call: TRBV20-1
d_call: .
j_call: TRBJ1-1
cdr3_aa: CSARDPGGRTEAFF
cdr3_nt: TGCAGTGCTAGAGATCCGGGGGGCAGGACTGAAGCTTTCTTT

clone_size: .
v_call: TRBV2
d_call: .
j_call: TRBJ2-7
cdr3_aa: CASRPAGVPDEQYF
cdr3_nt: TGTGCCAGCCGGCCGGCAGGGGTCCCGGACGAGCAGTACTTC

clone_size: many
v_call: TRBV12-3/TRBV12-4
d_call: TRBD1
j_call: TRBJ1-6
cdr3_aa: CASRGTGSGNSPLHF
cdr3_nt: TGTGCCAGCAGGGGGACAGGGAGTGGGAATTCACCCCTCCACTTT

clone_size: few
v_call: TRBV28
d_call: .
j_call: TRBJ1-6
cdr3_aa: CASSLSPGPLHF
cdr3_nt: TGTGCCAGCAGCCTCTCCCCTGGGCCCCTCCACTTT

clone_size: .
v_call: TRBV20-1
d_call: .
j_call: TRBJ2-7
cdr3_aa: CSALGGVDEQYF
cdr3_nt: TGCAGTGCCCTAGGTGGGGTGGACGAGCAGTACTTC

clone_size: few
v_call: TRBV7-9
d_call: .
j_call: TRBJ1-2
cdr3_aa: CASSFGPGSGYTF
cdr3_nt: .

clone_size: many
v_call: TRBV2
d_call: TRBD2
j_call: TRBJ2-7
cdr3_aa: CASRPTSGTSYEQYF
cdr3_nt: TGTGCCAGCAGGCCGACTAGCGGGACTTCCTACGAGCAGTACTTC

clone_size: few
v_call: TRBV5-1
d_call: TRBD1
j_call: TRBJ2-5
cdr3_aa: CASSLAGRGQETQYF
cdr3_nt: TGCGCCAGCAGCTTGGCCGGCAGGGGGCAGGAGACCCAGTACTTC

clone_size: few
v_call: TRBV6-2/TRBV6-3
d_call: .
j_call: TRBJ1-1
cdr3_aa: CASSYSQVNTEAFF
cdr3_nt: TGTGCCAGCAGTTACTCGCAGGTCAACACTGAAGCTTTCTTT

clone_size: .
v_call: TRBV20-1
d_call: TRBD1
j_call: TRBJ2-3
cdr3_aa: CSASEGQGFADTQYF
cdr3_nt: TGCAGTGCTTCGGAGGGACAGGGGTTTGCAGATACGCAGTATTTT

clone_size: .
v_call: TRBV29-1
d_call: .
j_call: TRBJ1-1
cdr3_aa: CSVADTEAFF
cdr3_nt: TGCAGCGTTGCGGACACTGAAGCTTTCTTT

clone_size: many
v_call: TRBV10-3
d_call: TRBD2
j_call: TRBJ2-7
cdr3_aa: CAISGSGSAYEQYF
cdr3_nt: TGTGCCATCAGTGGTAGCGGGAGCGCCTACGAGCAGTACTTC

clone_size: .
v_call: TRBV6-1
d_call: TRBD2
j_call: TRBJ2-7
cdr3_aa: CASRDYSGLAGAYEQYF
cdr3_nt: TGTGCCAGCAGGGACTACTCGGGTTTAGCGGGAGCCTACGAGCAGTACTTC

clone_size: many
v_call: TRBV12-3/TRBV12-4
d_call: .
j_call: TRBJ1-1
cdr3_aa: CATRTALNTEAFF
cdr3_nt: TGTGCCACCCGGACAGCATTGAACACTGAAGCTTTCTTT

clone_size: few
v_call: TRBV2
d_call: TRBD2
j_call: TRBJ2-2
cdr3_aa: CASKEGPGGLTGELFF
cdr3_nt: TGTGCCAGCAAGGAAGGGCCGGGGGGGCTCACCGGGGAGCTGTTTTTT

clone_size: few
v_call: TRBV15
d_call: TRBD2
j_call: TRBJ2-2
cdr3_aa: CATSSEAGGFDTGELFF
cdr3_nt: TGTGCCACCAGCTCTGAAGCGGGGGGCTTCGACACCGGGGAGCTGTTTTTT

clone_size: .
v_call: TRBV5-4
d_call: .
j_call: TRBJ2-7
cdr3_aa: CASSSGTTSYEQYF
cdr3_nt: TGTGCCAGCAGCTCCGGGACCACGTCCTACGAGCAGTACTTC

clone_size: .
v_call: TRBV11-3
d_call: TRBD1
j_call: TRBJ1-1
cdr3_aa: CASSSKTGVSAEAFF
cdr3_nt: TGTGCCAGCAGCTCGAAAACAGGGGTGAGCGCTGAAGCTTTCTTT

clone_size: .
v_call: TRBV19
d_call: TRBD2
j_call: TRBJ2-5
cdr3_aa: CASSGRSGGGETQYF
cdr3_nt: TGTGCCAGTAGCGGGCGGTCGGGAGGAGGAGAGACCCAGTACTTC

clone_size: many
v_call: TRBV28
d_call: .
j_call: TRBJ2-7
cdr3_aa: CASSGDDRLISYEQYF
cdr3_nt: TGTGCCAGCAGTGGCGATGACAGGCTGATCTCCTACGAGCAGTACTTC